These 29 T cell receptor beta chains originate from one sample sequenced in a study of blood T cell repertoires in COVID-19. Sequencing used immunoSEQ multiplex PCR; TCRdb keeps in-frame clones, though not all of them. There are about 140,000 clones in the sample; more than 80% occur only once, and approximately 5.8% lies in the top ten. Sequencing was done on a sample of peripheral blood. All receptors come from a human donor in a cohort sampled during active COVID-19.

The rearrangement links TRBV29-1 to TRBJ2-3; D remains ambiguous. There are 11 residues in the CDR3. Trimming took 2 bases from V and 6 from J, leaving 6 bases between them. Germline V gene lookup returns CDR1 SQVTM and CDR2 ANQGSEA. The CDR3 DNA reads TGCAGCGTTGAATCCGGGGATACGCAGTATTTT. Translating it yields CSVESGDTQYF.

The gene calls are TRBV29-1 and TRBJ2-5; D is possibly TRBD1 (5 bases). CDR1 SQVTM and CDR2 ANQGSEA come from the germline V gene. This CDR3 has 11 residues. V was trimmed by 6 bases and J by 5 bases, leaving 10 bases between them. CDR3 amino acids: CSVVKGETQYF. For the CDR3, the DNA is TGCAGCGTCGTAAAGGGGGAGACCCAGTACTTC.

The chain combines TRBV11-2 with TRBJ2-3; tentative D call: TRBD2 (7 bases). V dropped 5 bases and J dropped 5 bases, with 17 bases sitting between them. CDR3 size: 15 residues. Per the germline V gene, CDR1 is SGHAT and CDR2 is FQNNGV. DNA of the CDR3: TGTGCCAGCAGCCTTCTAGGGGGGGACGGAGATACGCAGTATTTT. It yields the protein CASSLLGGDGDTQYF.

This sequence joins TRBV2 and TRBJ2-7, with TRBD1 as a possible D gene (6 bases). The length of the CDR3 is 15 residues. V was pared by 0 bases and J by 3 bases, with 12 bases between. Germline CDR1 and CDR2: SNHLY and FYNNEI. DNA of the CDR3: TGTGCCAGCAGTGAAGCGCTTGCAGGGGACTACGAGCAGTACTTC. It is translated as CASSEALAGDYEQYF.

The chain uses TRBV5-1 and TRBJ2-7, with 9 bases identical to TRBD2. The CDR3 runs 17 residues. Germline V gene lookup returns CDR1 SGHRS and CDR2 YFSETQ. J was trimmed by 4 bases and V by 0 bases; bases with no gene match: 11. In nucleotides, the CDR3 is TGCGCCAGCAGCTTGGATACCGTCGCGGGGGGGCCTTACGAGCAGTACTTC. Translated: CASSLDTVAGGPYEQYF.

The chain joins TRBV6-5 to TRBJ1-3; no reliable D call. The V gene's germline CDR1 is MNHEY and CDR2 SVGAGI. Trimming pared 8 bases from V and 0 bases from J, leaving 8 bases between. This CDR3 is built from 13 residues. CDR3 bases: TGTGCCAGCCTAGGATACTCTGGAAACACCATATATTTT. This translates into CASLGYSGNTIYF.

This chain connects TRBV6-5 to TRBJ2-5; TRBD2 matches 8 bases. CDR1 and CDR2 from the germline V gene are MNHEY and SVGAGI. The CDR3 has 11 amino acids. V was pared by 7 bases and J by 8 bases, with 3 bases of the junction left unmatched. DNA for the CDR3: TGTGCCAGCACCGGGGGGGATACCCAGTACTTC. This codes for CASTGGDTQYF.

This clone was seen ten or more times. This sequence joins TRBV24-1 and TRBJ2-1, with 7 bases matching TRBD1. This CDR3 region has 16 residues. In germline, CDR1 is KGHDR, CDR2 SFDVKD. The V and J ends lost 3 bases and 3 bases, in that order; junction bases with no gene match: 7. CDR3: CATSDARQGGYNEQFF. The DNA for the CDR3 is TGTGCCACCAGTGATGCCAGACAGGGCGGCTACAATGAGCAGTTCTTC.

This rearrangement joins TRBV18 to TRBJ2-3; TRBD2 might be the D (5 bases). V lost 3 bases and J 2 bases, leaving 12 bases between the germline ends. There are 15 residues in the CDR3. From germline, CDR1 is KGHSH and CDR2 LQKENI. This CDR3 is CASSPEDWDTDTQYF. The DNA for the CDR3 is TGTGCCAGCTCACCGGAGGACTGGGACACAGATACGCAGTATTTT.

This clone came up once. This chain connects TRBV7-2 to TRBJ2-4; TRBD1 matches at 8 bases. V was clipped by 1 base and J by 8 bases; unmatched bases: 4. The CDR3 consists of 14 residues. The germline V gene encodes CDR1 SGHTA and CDR2 FQGNSA. CDR3 DNA sequence: TGTGCCAGCAGCTTAGGGCAGGGGGCGTACATTCAGTACTTC. Amino acids: CASSLGQGAYIQYF.

CDR3 bases: TGCGCCAGCAGCCAAGATTACCGGGGGGCGGAAGAGCAGTTCTTC. Protein product: CASSQDYRGAEEQFF. The V call is TRBV4-3, the J call TRBJ2-1, with a tentative D call TRBD2 (7 bases). Germline V gene data show CDR1 as LGHNA and CDR2 as YSLEER. The CDR3 totals 15 residues. V was clipped by 0 bases and J by 10 bases, with 16 bases between them.

V and J are TRBV28 and TRBJ2-7, with 10 bases matching TRBD2. The CDR3 runs 15 residues. V gave up 4 bases and J gave up 4 bases; unmatched junction bases: 7. Germline V gene data show CDR1 as MDHEN and CDR2 as SYDVKM. The CDR3 coding sequence is TGTGCCAGCAGTTCCACTATTAGCGGGGGGTACGAGCAGTACTTC. Translating it yields CASSSTISGGYEQYF.

This clone was detected only a few times. Here the CDR3 DNA reads TGTGCCAGCAGCTTGGGGTTTGGAGACACTGAAGCTTTCTTT. It codes for CASSLGFGDTEAFF. The gene calls are TRBV5-4 and TRBJ1-1; the D is unclear. Per germline, CDR1 SGHNT and CDR2 YYREEE (reference sequence). The CDR3 runs to 14 residues. The V end lost 0 bases, the J end lost 3 bases, and 9 bases lay between the germline ends.

The chain links TRBV7-2 to TRBJ2-1; 12 bases are a match to TRBD1. CDR1 SGHTA and CDR2 FQGNSA come from the germline V gene. V lost 5 bases, J lost 6 bases, and 5 bases stayed unmatched. The CDR3 is made up of 15 amino acids. CDR3 bases: TGTGCCAGCAGCACCCGGGACAGGGGGCTCAATGAGCAGTTCTTC. Translating gives CASSTRDRGLNEQFF.

CDR3 sequence (DNA): TGTGCCAGCAGCGTAAGTAGAGGGACTGAAGCTTTCTTT. This gives the protein CASSVSRGTEAFF. This sequence joins TRBV9 and TRBJ1-1, with unresolved D. The CDR3 has 13 residues. The ends were cut back, 1 base at V and 5 bases at J, with 9 bases in the middle. Germline V gene lookup returns CDR1 SGDLS and CDR2 YYNGEE.

The V call is TRBV5-6, the J call TRBJ1-2, with a tentative D call TRBD1 (5 bases). Trimming left V 0 bases short and J 8 bases short, with 11 bases between. Germline CDR1 SGHDT, CDR2 YYEEEE. The CDR3 is made up of 13 amino acids. The CDR3 sequence: CASSLVRGIGYTF. CDR3 nucleotides: TGTGCCAGCAGCTTGGTTAGGGGAATCGGCTACACCTTC.

This chain connects TRBV30 to TRBJ2-7; a weak D match, TRBD2 (6 bases). The germline CDR1 and CDR2 sequences are GTSNPN and SVGIG (reference sequence). Trimming cost V 1 base and J 6 bases, with 13 bases left between them. This CDR3 region has 13 residues. Here the CDR3 reads CAWSATRTGEQYF. CDR3 nucleotides: TGTGCCTGGAGTGCGACTAGAACGGGCGAGCAGTACTTC.

V and J are TRBV5-1 and TRBJ2-2; a possible D gene is TRBD2 (5 bases). Trimming removed 4 bases from V and 0 bases from J, with 10 bases in between. Germline assignment: CDR1 SGHRS and CDR2 YFSETQ. This CDR3 comprises 15 residues. The CDR3 DNA reads as TGCGCCAGCAGCCGAGAGGGATCGAACACCGGGGAGCTGTTTTTT. Translated, it gives CASSREGSNTGELFF. Combining the CDR3 with reference TRBV5-1 and TRBJ2-2 gives the whole variable domain KAGVTQTPRYLIKTRGQQVTLSCSPISGHRSVSWYQQTPGQGLQFLFEYFSETQRNKGNFPGRFSGRQFSNSRSEMNVSTLELGDSALYLCASSREGSNTGELFFGEGSRLTVL.

The CDR3 here is CASSTQRGGFYEQYF. The CDR3 coding sequence is TGTGCCAGCAGTACCCAGCGGGGGGGATTCTACGAGCAGTACTTC. J is TRBJ2-7 and V is TRBV27; 10 bases are shared with TRBD2. Trimming removed 5 bases from V and 3 bases from J; junction bases left unmatched: 7. This CDR3 is built from 15 residues. CDR1 is MNHEY, CDR2 SMNVEV, per germline (reference sequence).

The rearrangement uses TRBV7-2 and TRBJ2-3; 8 bases align to TRBD2. The germline V gene has CDR1 SGHTA and CDR2 FQGNSA. The CDR3 has 14 amino acids. Germline trimming cut 5 bases from V and 4 bases from J; bases unmatched to any gene: 5. The CDR3 loop is CASSRGGSADTQYF. CDR3 DNA sequence: TGTGCCAGCAGCCGGGGGGGTAGTGCAGATACGCAGTATTTT.

This chain uses TRBV4-3 with TRBJ2-2; D remains ambiguous. CDR3 length: 13 amino acids. Germline V lookup: CDR1 LGHNA, CDR2 YSLEER. The germline V and J ends were trimmed by 0 bases and 6 bases, with 5 bases remaining between them. The CDR3 loop reads CASSQDISGELFF. The CDR3 DNA sequence: TGCGCCAGCAGCCAAGATATCTCCGGGGAGCTGTTTTTT.

The rearrangement links TRBV27 to TRBJ1-1; D perhaps matches TRBD1 (6 bases). This CDR3 has 15 residues. V dropped 5 bases and J dropped 5 bases, with 18 bases sitting between them. Germline V CDR1 and CDR2: MNHEY, SMNVEV (reference sequence). CDR3 amino acids: CASSPSGGPRTEAFF. In DNA, the CDR3 is TGTGCCAGCAGTCCCTCTGGGGGCCCGAGGACTGAAGCTTTCTTT.

The chain joins TRBV9 to TRBJ2-3, with D perhaps matching TRBD2 (6 bases). V shed 0 bases and J shed 3 bases, with 17 bases lying between them. Germline V lookup: CDR1 SGDLS, CDR2 YYNGEE. The CDR3 extends over 17 amino acids. As DNA, the CDR3 is TGTGCCAGCAGCGTAGGTATTGGGGGGTTGGGGACAGATACGCAGTATTTT. Protein: CASSVGIGGLGTDTQYF.

This clone was picked up a small number of times. The chain links TRBV4-1 to TRBJ1-2; D not resolved. V lost 2 bases, J lost 0 bases, and 10 bases lay in between. Germline CDR1 and CDR2: MGHRA and YSYEKL. This CDR3 spans 15 amino acids. The CDR3 loop is CASSQPRAANYGYTF. CDR3 nucleotides: TGCGCCAGCAGCCAACCCCGAGCCGCTAACTATGGCTACACCTTC.

This clone has at least ten counts. J is TRBJ2-7 and V is TRBV6-5, with 7 bases matching TRBD2. The junction had 9 bases not matched to a gene; V was cut back by 4 bases and J by 3 bases. The CDR3 extends over 15 amino acids. The germline gives CDR1 MNHEY, CDR2 SVGAGI. CDR3 region: CASSSSGGGSYEQYF. The CDR3 DNA reads TGTGCCAGCAGTTCCTCGGGGGGAGGGAGCTACGAGCAGTACTTC.

V and J are TRBV29-1 and TRBJ1-1; D uncertain. Germline V gene data show CDR1 as SQVTM and CDR2 as ANQGSEA. Trimming took 4 bases from V and 11 from J, leaving 17 bases between them. The CDR3 is made up of 12 amino acids. The CDR3, as DNA: TGCAGCGTTGTTACAGAGAGACATGGGGCTTTCTTT. Protein product: CSVVTERHGAFF.

V gene TRBV4-1 combines with J gene TRBJ2-7, with 7 bases fitting TRBD1. There are 20 residues in the CDR3. J gave up 2 bases and V 2 bases, and 21 bases lay outside the gene matches. Germline assignment: CDR1 MGHRA and CDR2 YSYEKL. Here the CDR3 reads CASSQLLTTNLDRATYEQYF. CDR3 DNA sequence: TGCGCCAGCAGCCAACTATTGACCACCAATCTCGACAGGGCGACCTACGAGCAGTACTTC.

The gene calls are TRBV30 and TRBJ2-7; maybe TRBD1 (6 bases). The CDR3 covers 18 residues. V shed 1 base and J shed 2 bases, with 24 bases lying between them. Germline CDR1 reads GTSNPN; CDR2 reads SVGIG (reference sequence). The CDR3 loop reads CAWSENLGGHRVPYEQYF. DNA for the CDR3: TGTGCCTGGAGTGAGAATTTAGGGGGACATCGGGTGCCCTACGAGCAGTACTTC.

The V gene is TRBV5-1, the J gene TRBJ2-3; TRBD1 agrees at 9 bases. Germline CDR1 SGHRS, CDR2 YFSETQ. The V segment lost 3 bases and the J segment 6 bases; nucleotides outside the gene matches: 11. The CDR3 has 16 residues. CDR3 in amino acids: CASSYSGADRGDTQYF. The CDR3 coding sequence is TGCGCCAGCAGCTATTCGGGGGCGGACAGGGGTGATACGCAGTATTTT.